These 10 T cell receptor beta chains originate from one sample sequenced in a study of response to subunit inactivated influenza vaccine. Each CDR3 protein is one row after TCRdb ran MiXCR on the RT-PCR reads. The sample lists 600,000 to 700,000 distinct CDR3 sequences, around 15% occurring once. Here the sequenced sample was PBMCs from blood, taken less than 15 days before vaccination. The origin of the receptors is a man in his fifties who received an inactivated influenza vaccine.

This clonotype was recorded a few times. The CDR3 coding sequence is TGTGCCAGCAGAGGACAGGGGGCGGCTAATGAAAAACTGTTTTTT. Residues: CASRGQGAANEKLFF. The chain joins TRBV12-3 or TRBV12-4 to TRBJ1-4; TRBD1 matches at 11 bases. Trimming removed 6 bases from V and 3 bases from J; junction bases left unmatched: 3. The CDR3 runs 15 residues.

The chain uses TRBV6-1 and TRBJ2-7; TRBD1 aligns across 8 bases. J lost 7 bases, V lost 8 bases, and 16 bases had no gene match. Germline V gene data show CDR1 as MNHNS and CDR2 as SASEGT. The length of the CDR3 is 15 residues. The CDR3 is CASGPEGRGLHEQYF. The CDR3 bases are TGTGCCAGCGGCCCCGAGGGCAGGGGGCTGCATGAGCAGTACTTC.

This clonotype has just a few counts. The chain joins TRBV7-8 to TRBJ1-5; weak D call: TRBD1 (5 bases). Germline V lookup: CDR1 SGHVS, CDR2 FQNEAQ. The germline V and J ends were trimmed by 4 bases and 0 bases, with 13 bases remaining between them. CDR3 length: 16 residues. For the CDR3, the DNA is TGTGCCAGCAGCTACAGGTCGTTTTATAGCAATCAGCCCCAGCATTTT. It translates to CASSYRSFYSNQPQHF.

This chain connects TRBV6-1 to TRBJ2-2, with 8 bases that match TRBD1. The CDR3 consists of 15 residues. Trimming cost V 7 bases and J 5 bases; bases outside gene matches: 9. From germline, CDR1 is MNHNS and CDR2 SASEGT. The chain's CDR3 is CASKLRQGRTGELFF. DNA of the CDR3: TGTGCCAGCAAACTTCGACAGGGGAGGACCGGGGAGCTGTTTTTT.

Concerning this clonotype: A junction boundary mismatches the germline segment, possibly from a read error. V and J are TRBV5-8 and TRBJ1-6; TRBD1 is a possible D gene (5 bases). This CDR3 is built from 13 residues. CDR1 is SGHTS, CDR2 YDEGEE, per germline. In nucleotides, the CDR3 is TGTGCCAGCAGGTCGACAGAGAATTTACCCCTCCACTTT. It translates to CASRSTENLPLHF.

This clonotype was counted between two and nine times. The chain has TRBV20-1 and TRBJ2-7; D is unresolved. V was trimmed by 0 bases and J by 3 bases, leaving 6 bases between them. The germline gives CDR1 DFQATT, CDR2 SNEGSKA (reference sequence). The CDR3 loop spans 12 amino acids. CDR3 residues: CSARELFYEQYF. For the CDR3, the DNA is TGCAGTGCTAGAGAGCTGTTCTACGAGCAGTACTTC.

In its sample, this clonotype was seen a few times. The chain combines TRBV4-1 with TRBJ2-7, with a possible D match to TRBD1 (5 bases). CDR1 MGHRA and CDR2 YSYEKL come from the germline V gene. Deletions cut 4 bases from V and 2 bases from J, with 15 bases between. The CDR3 consists of 15 residues. The CDR3 sequence is CASSLEWGRTYEQYF. The CDR3 nucleotides read TGCGCCAGCAGCCTTGAATGGGGCCGAACCTACGAGCAGTACTTC.

The rearrangement links TRBV12-3 or TRBV12-4 to TRBJ2-5, with a possible D match to TRBD1 (5 bases). Trimming pared 3 bases from V and 2 bases from J, leaving 10 bases between. CDR3 length: 14 amino acids. The CDR3 spells CASSFFGAQETQYF. The CDR3 region has the DNA TGTGCCAGCAGTTTTTTTGGGGCGCAAGAGACCCAGTACTTC.

This clonotype was recorded at least ten times. The chain carries TRBV7-8 and TRBJ2-2; D is uncertain. The CDR3 is made up of 13 amino acids. From germline, CDR1 is SGHVS and CDR2 FQNEAQ. V was shortened by 5 bases and J by 0 bases, with 4 bases between the two germline ends. The CDR3 reads CASSHPNTGELFF. CDR3 nucleotides: TGTGCCAGCAGCCATCCGAACACCGGGGAGCTGTTTTTT. The variable domain in full, completed from reference TRBV7-8 and TRBJ2-2, reads GAGVSQSPRYKVAKRGQDVALRCDPISGHVSLFWYQQALGQGPEFLTYFQNEAQLDKSGLPSDRFFAERPEGSVSTLKIQRTQQEDSAVYLCASSHPNTGELFFGEGSRLTVL.

This clonotype appeared many times. The chain couples TRBV29-1 to TRBJ2-2; 7 bases agree with TRBD1. Trimming cost V 5 bases and J 1 base; bases outside gene matches: 7. This CDR3 is built from 15 residues. Germline CDR1 and CDR2: SQVTM and ANQGSEA. The CDR3 loop reads CSVRTGQMNTGELFF. The CDR3 region has the DNA TGCAGCGTTCGAACGGGACAGATGAACACCGGGGAGCTGTTTTTT.